This T cell receptor beta chain came from a study of T cells after somatic rescue of genetic block. Profiling relied on immunoSEQ multiplex PCR, and the TCRdb table lists in-frame clones only, not all of them. The sample holds about 88,000 clones; about 87% are singletons and the top ten take roughly 1.5%. V lost 8 bases, J lost 6 bases, and 16 bases lay in between. The CDR3 consists of 13 residues. Germline assignment: CDR1 MNHEY and CDR2 SMNVEV (reference sequence). The chain combines TRBV27 with TRBJ1-1, with D possibly TRBD1 on 6 matching bases. The TCR was taken from a woman between 18 and 29 years old. Sequenced: peripheral blood mononuclear cells (PBMCs). The chain's CDR3 is CASAPGGPSEAFF. The CDR3 DNA sequence: TGTGCCAGCGCCCCGGGGGGGCCCTCTGAAGCTTTCTTT.